This TCR beta chain was captured in a study of T cells in Graves' hyperthyroidism and ophthalmopathy. Overall study: Before treatment of any kind, peripheral blood was taken at initial diagnosis. Study findings and constraints: Ophthalmopathy stood apart from stable hyperthyroidism in a 13 V-J model.

About this clonotype: The target antigen is unknown. Because the CDR3 is missing its conserved closing phenylalanine or tryptophan, this is likely a read error.

Researchers defined stable Graves' hyperthyroidism as no ophthalmopathy progression within 18 months. Diagnoses rested on clinical symptoms, serum thyroxine and TRAb, thyroid ultrasound and orbital computed tomography. The TCR beta CDR3 regions underwent amplification using RNA transcripts as the source. An initial round of RT-PCR targeting the TCR CDR3 relied on the HTBI primer set. Each CDR3 protein is one row after TCRdb ran MiXCR on the multiplex PCR reads. The data show over 550,000 distinct CDR3 sequences, 16% seen once. The sequencing input was blood. This TCR was sampled from a woman aged 18-29 years with Graves' hyperthyroidism.

DNA for the CDR3: TGCAGTGCTAGAAAGGACAGGGGCGACTATGGCTACACCTCC. This encodes CSARKDRGDYGYTS. The gene calls are TRBV20-1 and TRBJ1-2; 9 bases line up with TRBD1. The CDR3 totals 14 residues. After removal of 2 bases from V and 3 bases from J, the junction contained 4 bases not matched to a gene. The V gene's germline CDR1 is DFQATT and CDR2 SNEGSKA (reference sequence).